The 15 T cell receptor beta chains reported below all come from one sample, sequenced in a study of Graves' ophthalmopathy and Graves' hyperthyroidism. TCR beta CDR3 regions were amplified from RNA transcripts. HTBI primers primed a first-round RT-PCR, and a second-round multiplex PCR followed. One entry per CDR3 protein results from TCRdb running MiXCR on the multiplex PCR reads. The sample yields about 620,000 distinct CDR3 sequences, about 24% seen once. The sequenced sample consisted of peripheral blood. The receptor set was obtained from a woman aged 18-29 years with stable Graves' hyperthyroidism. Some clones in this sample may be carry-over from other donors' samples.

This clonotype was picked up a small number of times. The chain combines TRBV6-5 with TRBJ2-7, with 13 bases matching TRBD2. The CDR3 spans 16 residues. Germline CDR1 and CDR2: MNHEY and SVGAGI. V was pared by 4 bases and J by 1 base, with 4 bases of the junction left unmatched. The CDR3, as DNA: TGTGCCAGCAGTTCCCTGACTAGCGGGGGGTCCTACGAGCAGTACTTC. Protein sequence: CASSSLTSGGSYEQYF.

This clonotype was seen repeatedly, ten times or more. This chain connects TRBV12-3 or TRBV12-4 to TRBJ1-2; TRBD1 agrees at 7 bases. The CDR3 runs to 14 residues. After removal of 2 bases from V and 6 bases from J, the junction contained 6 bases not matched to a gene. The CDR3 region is CASSLTPGQNGYTF. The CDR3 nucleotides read TGTGCCAGCAGTTTAACCCCGGGACAGAATGGCTACACCTTC.

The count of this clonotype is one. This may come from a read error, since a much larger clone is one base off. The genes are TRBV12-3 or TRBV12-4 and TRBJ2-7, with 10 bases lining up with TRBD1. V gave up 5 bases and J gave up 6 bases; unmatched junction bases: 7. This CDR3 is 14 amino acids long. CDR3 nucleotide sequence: TGTGCCAGCAGTCCGCGACAGGGGGCGGGCGAGCAGTACTTC. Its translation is CASSPRQGAGEQYF.

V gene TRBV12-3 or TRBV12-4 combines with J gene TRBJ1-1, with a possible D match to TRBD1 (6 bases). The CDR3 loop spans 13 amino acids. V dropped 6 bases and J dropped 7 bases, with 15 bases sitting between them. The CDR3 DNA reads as TGTGCCAGCAGCATACAGGGACGCAATGAAGCTTTCTTT. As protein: CASSIQGRNEAFF.

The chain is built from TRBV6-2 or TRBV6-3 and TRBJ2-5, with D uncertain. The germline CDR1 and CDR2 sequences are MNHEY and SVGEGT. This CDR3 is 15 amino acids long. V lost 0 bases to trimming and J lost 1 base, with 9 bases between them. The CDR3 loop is CASSYSAPPQETQYF. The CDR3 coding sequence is TGTGCCAGCAGTTACTCCGCCCCGCCCCAAGAGACCCAGTACTTC.

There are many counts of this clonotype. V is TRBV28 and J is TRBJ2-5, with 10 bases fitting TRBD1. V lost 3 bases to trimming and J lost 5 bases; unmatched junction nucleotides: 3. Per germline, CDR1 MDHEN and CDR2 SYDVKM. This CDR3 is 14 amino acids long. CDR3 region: CASSFGTGVETQYF. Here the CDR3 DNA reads TGTGCCAGCAGTTTCGGGACAGGGGTGGAGACCCAGTACTTC.

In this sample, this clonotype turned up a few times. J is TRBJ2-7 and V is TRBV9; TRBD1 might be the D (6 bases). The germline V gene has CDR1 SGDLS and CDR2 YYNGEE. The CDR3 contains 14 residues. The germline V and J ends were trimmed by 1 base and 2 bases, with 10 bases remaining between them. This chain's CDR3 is CASSVLDRTYEQYF. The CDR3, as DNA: TGTGCCAGCAGCGTACTGGACAGAACCTACGAGCAGTACTTC.

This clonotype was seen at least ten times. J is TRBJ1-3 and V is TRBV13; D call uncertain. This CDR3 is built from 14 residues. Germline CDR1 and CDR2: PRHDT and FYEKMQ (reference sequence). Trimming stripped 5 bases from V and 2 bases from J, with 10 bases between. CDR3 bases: TGTGCCAGCAGCCCTCGTGGGGCTGGAAACACCATATATTTT. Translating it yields CASSPRGAGNTIYF.

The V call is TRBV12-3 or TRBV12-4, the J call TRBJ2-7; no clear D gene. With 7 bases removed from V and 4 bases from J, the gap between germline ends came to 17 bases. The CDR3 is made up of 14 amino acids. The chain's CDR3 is CASKHGPLSYEQYF. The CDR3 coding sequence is TGTGCCAGCAAGCACGGACCGTTGTCATACGAGCAGTACTTC.

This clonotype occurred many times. The CDR3 spells CATSLQKNTEAFF. Here the CDR3 DNA reads TGTGCCACCAGCTTACAGAAGAACACTGAAGCTTTCTTT. V usage is TRBV15 and J usage is TRBJ1-1; D call uncertain. V gave up 5 bases and J gave up 1 base, with 8 bases separating them. This CDR3 has 13 amino acids. CDR1 is LNHNV and CDR2 is YYDKDF in the germline V gene (reference sequence).

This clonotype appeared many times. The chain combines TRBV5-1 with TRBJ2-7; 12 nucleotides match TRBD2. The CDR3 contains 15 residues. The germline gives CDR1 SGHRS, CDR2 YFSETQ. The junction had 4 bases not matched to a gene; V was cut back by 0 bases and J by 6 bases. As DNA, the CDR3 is TGCGCCAGCAGCTTGGCCACTAGCGGGAGGAGCGAGCAGTACTTC. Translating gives CASSLATSGRSEQYF.

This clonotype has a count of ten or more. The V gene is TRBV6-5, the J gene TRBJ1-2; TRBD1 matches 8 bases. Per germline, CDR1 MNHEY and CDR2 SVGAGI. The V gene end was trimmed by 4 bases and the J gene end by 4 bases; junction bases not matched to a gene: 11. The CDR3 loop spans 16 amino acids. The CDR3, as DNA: TGTGCCAGCAGTTCCCAACTCAGGGGGCCCCTCTATGGCTACACCTTC. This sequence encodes CASSSQLRGPLYGYTF.

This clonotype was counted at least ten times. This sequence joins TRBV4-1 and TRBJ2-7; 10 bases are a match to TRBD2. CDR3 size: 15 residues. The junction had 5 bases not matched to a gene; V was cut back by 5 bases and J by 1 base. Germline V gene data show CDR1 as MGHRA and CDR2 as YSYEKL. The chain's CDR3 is CASSSHSGGSYEQYF. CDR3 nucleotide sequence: TGCGCCAGCAGCTCCCATAGCGGGGGGTCCTACGAGCAGTACTTC.

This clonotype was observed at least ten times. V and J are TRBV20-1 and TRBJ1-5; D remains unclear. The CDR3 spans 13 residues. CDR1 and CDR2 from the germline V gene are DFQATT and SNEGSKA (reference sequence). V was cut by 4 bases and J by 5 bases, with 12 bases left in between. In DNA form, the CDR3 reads TGCAGTGCTACCCGACAAGGGCATCAGCCCCAGCATTTT. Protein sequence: CSATRQGHQPQHF.

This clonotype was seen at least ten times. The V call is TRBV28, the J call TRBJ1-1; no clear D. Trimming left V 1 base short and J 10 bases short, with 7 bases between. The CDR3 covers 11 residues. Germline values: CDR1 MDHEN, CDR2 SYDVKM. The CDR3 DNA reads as TGTGCCAGCAGTTTATCCCAGGTAGCTTTCTTT. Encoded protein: CASSLSQVAFF.